These 20 T cell receptor beta chains originate from one sample sequenced in a study of long-term antiretroviral therapy in people with HIV. At survey level, the immunoSEQ assay was run in its v3.0 version. Sequencing used immunoSEQ multiplex PCR; TCRdb keeps in-frame clones, though not all of them. Among about 14,000 clones listed, under 80% were seen once. Sequenced here: unsorted PBMCs, sampled 3.1 years after starting antiretroviral therapy. The source is a man in his forties with HIV.

This rearrangement joins TRBV11-1 to TRBJ2-5; TRBD2 might be the D (6 bases). Germline V gives CDR1 SGHAT, CDR2 FQDESV (reference sequence). V shed 5 bases and J shed 7 bases, with 14 bases lying between them. CDR3 length: 13 residues. This CDR3 is CASSRDTEGTQYF. In DNA, the CDR3 is TGTGCCAGCAGCCGCGACACGGAGGGGACCCAGTACTTC. Filled out from reference TRBV11-1 and TRBJ2-5, the complete variable domain reads EAEVAQSPRYKITEKSQAVAFWCDPISGHATLYWYRQILGQGPELLVQFQDESVVDDSQLPKDRFSAERLKGVDSTLKIQPAELGDSAMYLCASSRDTEGTQYFGPGTRLLVL.

J is TRBJ1-2 and V is TRBV29-1; D not certain. The CDR3 runs 11 residues. Germline-derived CDR1 and CDR2 are SQVTM and ANQGSEA. Trimming pared 2 bases from V and 2 bases from J, leaving 3 bases between. CDR3 sequence (DNA): TGCAGCGTTGAATCCAACTATGGCTACACCTTC. This translates into CSVESNYGYTF.

The V gene is TRBV6-1, the J gene TRBJ2-7, with D unclear. The CDR3 has 15 amino acids. Trimming took off 1 base at V and 1 base at J, with 11 bases between the two ends. Germline CDR1 and CDR2: MNHNS and SASEGT. The DNA for the CDR3 is TGTGCCAGCAGTGAAGGTATCGCCGCATCCTACGAGCAGTACTTC. This gives the protein CASSEGIAASYEQYF.

The CDR3 loop is CASNPGTTMNTEAFF. CDR3 in DNA: TGTGCCAGCAATCCGGGGACGACGATGAACACTGAAGCTTTCTTT. The gene calls are TRBV27 and TRBJ1-1; D perhaps matches TRBD1 (5 bases). The V end was cut by 7 bases, the J end by 0 bases, with 15 bases between. The germline CDR1 and CDR2 sequences are MNHEY and SMNVEV (reference sequence). This CDR3 has 15 amino acids.

This clone was seen just once. The chain is built from TRBV27 and TRBJ2-7; TRBD2 matches at 9 bases. Germline V CDR1 and CDR2: MNHEY, SMNVEV (reference sequence). Trimming took 5 bases from V and 5 from J; bases not matched to a gene: 10. This CDR3 spans 15 amino acids. This chain's CDR3 is CASSPSAGGRHEQYF. CDR3 DNA sequence: TGTGCCAGCAGTCCCTCGGCGGGGGGGCGACACGAGCAGTACTTC.

The rearrangement uses TRBV6-1 and TRBJ1-1; D possibly corresponds to TRBD1 (5 bases). Per germline, CDR1 MNHNS and CDR2 SASEGT. Trimming stripped 0 bases from V and 6 bases from J, with 8 bases between. CDR3 size: 13 residues. The CDR3 loop is CASSEAGGPEAFF. For the CDR3, the DNA is TGTGCCAGCAGTGAAGCCGGGGGACCTGAAGCTTTCTTT.

CDR3 bases: TGTGCCAGTAAGAGGGGCTCCTATAATTCACCCCTCCACTTT. It yields the protein CASKRGSYNSPLHF. This sequence joins TRBV11-3 and TRBJ1-6; TRBD1 is a possible D gene (5 bases). Per germline, CDR1 SGHNT and CDR2 YENEEA. V lost 9 bases and J 0 bases, leaving 9 bases between the germline ends. There are 14 residues in the CDR3. Variable domain in full (rest from reference TRBV11-3 and TRBJ1-6): EAGVVQSPRYKIIEKKQPVAFWCNPISGHNTLYWYLQNLGQGPELLIRYENEEAVDDSQLPKDRFSAERLKGVDSTLKIQPAELGDSAVYLCASKRGSYNSPLHFGNGTRLTVT.

The V call is TRBV21-1, the J call TRBJ2-1. TRBV21-1 is described as a pseudogene. The CDR3 has 15 amino acids. CDR3 nucleotides: TGTGCCAGCAGCAAGGTACGTAAGGGCTGGGGTGAGCAGTTCTTC. It specifies CASSKVRKGWGEQFF.

The chain links TRBV11-2 to TRBJ1-3; D gene uncertain. Germline V gives CDR1 SGHAT, CDR2 FQNNGV. The ends were cut back, 3 bases at V and 0 bases at J, with 6 bases in the middle. CDR3 length: 14 amino acids. The CDR3 loop is CASSFGDSGNTIYF. The CDR3 DNA reads TGTGCCAGCAGCTTTGGAGACTCTGGAAACACCATATATTTT.

This clone appeared once. The genes are TRBV7-6 and TRBJ2-7; D remains unclear. The CDR3 is 15 amino acids. V was shortened by 5 bases and J by 0 bases, with 14 bases between the two germline ends. Germline loops: CDR1 SGHVS, CDR2 FNYEAQ. The CDR3 region has the DNA TGTGCCAGCAGCCGCTTCTTTGGCAGCTCCTACGAGCAGTACTTC. It yields the protein CASSRFFGSSYEQYF.

This chain joins TRBV7-9 and TRBJ1-1; 7 bases are a match to TRBD1. CDR3 length: 14 residues. With 5 bases clipped from V and 0 bases from J, the junction kept 3 bases outside the gene matches. Germline CDR1 and CDR2: SEHNR and FQNEAQ (reference sequence). CDR3 residues: CASSPGGMNTEAFF. In nucleotides, the CDR3 is TGTGCCAGCAGCCCAGGGGGGATGAACACTGAAGCTTTCTTT.

This clone showed up just a few times. This chain joins TRBV7-2 and TRBJ1-2, with TRBD1 matching over 9 bases. V shed 2 bases and J 6 bases; nucleotides not matched to a gene: 10. This CDR3 contains 16 residues. Germline-derived CDR1 and CDR2 are SGHTA and FQGNSA. The CDR3 reads CASSLFLDRGWNGYTF. CDR3 in DNA: TGTGCCAGCAGCTTATTCCTGGACAGGGGATGGAATGGCTACACCTTC.

V gene TRBV30 combines with J gene TRBJ1-2; D is unresolved. The ends were cut back, 1 base at V and 5 bases at J, with 5 bases in the middle. Germline CDR1 GTSNPN, CDR2 SVGIG (reference sequence). The CDR3 contains 11 residues. Here the CDR3 reads CAWSGGYGYTF. For the CDR3, the DNA is TGTGCCTGGAGTGGGGGTTATGGCTACACCTTC.

The chain is built from TRBV6-6 and TRBJ2-7; D tentatively fits TRBD1 or TRBD2 (5 bases each). The germline CDR1 and CDR2 sequences are MNHNY and SVGAGI (reference sequence). This CDR3 is 12 amino acids long. V was cut by 8 bases and J by 2 bases, with 10 bases left in between. The CDR3, as DNA: TGTGCCAGCTCCCGAGGGGCCTACGAGCAGTACTTC. This sequence encodes CASSRGAYEQYF.

The rearrangement links TRBV5-1 to TRBJ2-5, with 12 bases fitting TRBD2. This CDR3 contains 16 residues. The V and J ends lost 4 bases and 1 base, in that order; junction bases with no gene match: 5. Germline V lookup: CDR1 SGHRS, CDR2 YFSETQ. CDR3 sequence: CASSPGTSGFQETQYF. For the CDR3, the DNA is TGCGCCAGCAGCCCGGGGACTAGCGGGTTCCAAGAGACCCAGTACTTC.

This clone appeared a few times. V gene TRBV7-2 combines with J gene TRBJ1-2; 7 nucleotides match TRBD1. V was clipped by 5 bases and J by 4 bases; unmatched bases: 7. The CDR3 is 14 amino acids. Germline loops: CDR1 SGHTA, CDR2 FQGNSA. The CDR3 reads CASSKTGPGYGYTF. The CDR3 region has the DNA TGTGCCAGCAGCAAGACAGGGCCCGGCTATGGCTACACCTTC.

This clone was seen once. The chain uses TRBV2 and TRBJ2-5, with 8 nucleotides matching TRBD2. The CDR3 is 15 amino acids. V was pared by 6 bases and J by 1 base, with 7 bases of the junction left unmatched. Germline V gene data show CDR1 as SNHLY and CDR2 as FYNNEI. The CDR3 is CASSAGTSSQETQYF. CDR3 nucleotide sequence: TGTGCCAGCAGCGCCGGGACTAGTTCCCAAGAGACCCAGTACTTC.

The chain uses TRBV2 and TRBJ2-1; 8 nucleotides agree with TRBD2. This CDR3 has 15 amino acids. From germline, CDR1 is SNHLY and CDR2 FYNNEI. V lost 7 bases, J lost 7 bases, and 12 bases stayed unmatched. The CDR3 nucleotides read TGTGCCAGCATCACCTCGATCGGGGGGGCGAATGAGCAGTTCTTC. Protein: CASITSIGGANEQFF.

This clone has a handful of counts. The CDR3 reads CASSLGTTNTGELFF. CDR3 nucleotide sequence: TGCGCCAGCAGCTTGGGGACAACGAACACCGGGGAGCTGTTTTTT. The V gene is TRBV5-1, the J gene TRBJ2-2; D may be TRBD1 (5 bases). Germline loops: CDR1 SGHRS, CDR2 YFSETQ. Trimming took 0 bases from V and 0 from J, leaving 6 bases between them. The CDR3 is made up of 15 amino acids. Full variable domain (missing parts from reference TRBV5-1 and TRBJ2-2): KAGVTQTPRYLIKTRGQQVTLSCSPISGHRSVSWYQQTPGQGLQFLFEYFSETQRNKGNFPGRFSGRQFSNSRSEMNVSTLELGDSALYLCASSLGTTNTGELFFGEGSRLTVL.

The chain combines TRBV4-1 with TRBJ2-7; 8 bases are a match to TRBD1. Germline V gene lookup returns CDR1 MGHRA and CDR2 YSYEKL. Trimming cost V 5 bases and J 5 bases; bases outside gene matches: 5. This CDR3 comprises 13 residues. The CDR3 sequence: CASSSQGVDEQYF. The CDR3, as DNA: TGCGCCAGCAGCTCACAGGGGGTGGACGAGCAGTACTTC.